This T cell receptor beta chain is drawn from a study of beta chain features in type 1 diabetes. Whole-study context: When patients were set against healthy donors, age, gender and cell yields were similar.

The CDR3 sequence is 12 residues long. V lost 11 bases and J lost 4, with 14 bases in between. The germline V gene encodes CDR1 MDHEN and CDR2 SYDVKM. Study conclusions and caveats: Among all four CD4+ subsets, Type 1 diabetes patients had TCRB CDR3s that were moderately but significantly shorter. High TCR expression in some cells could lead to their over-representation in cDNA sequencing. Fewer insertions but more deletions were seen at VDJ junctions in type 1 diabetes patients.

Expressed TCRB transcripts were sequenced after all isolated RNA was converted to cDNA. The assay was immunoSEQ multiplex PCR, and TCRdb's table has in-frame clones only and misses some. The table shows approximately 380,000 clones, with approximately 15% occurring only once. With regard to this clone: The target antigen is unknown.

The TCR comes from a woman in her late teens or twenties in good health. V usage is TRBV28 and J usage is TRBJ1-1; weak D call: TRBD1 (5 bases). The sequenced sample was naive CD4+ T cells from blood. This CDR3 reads CAGRGRVTEAFF. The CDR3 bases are TGTGCCGGGAGGGGTCGGGTCACTGAAGCTTTCTTT.